The 10 T cell receptor beta chains below were found in one sample sequenced in a study of radiation and T cells in renal cell carcinoma. The assay was immunoSEQ multiplex PCR, and TCRdb's table has in-frame clones only and misses some. The repertoire holds 12,000 to 15,000 clones, with around 60% as singletons. Treatment indicated: treatment-naive control, cytoreductive nephrectomy. Sequenced here: tumor tissue, sampled from a patient whose treatment was nephrectomy without radiotherapy. The receptors were sampled from a man aged 50 to 59 with renal cell carcinoma.

V is TRBV2 and J is TRBJ1-2; D is possibly TRBD1 (6 bases). Germline loops: CDR1 SNHLY, CDR2 FYNNEI. The CDR3 totals 13 residues. The ends were cut back, 6 bases at V and 4 bases at J, with 12 bases in the middle. The CDR3 nucleotides are TGTGCCAGCAGCCCAGGGGTTGGCTATGGCTACACCTTC. It translates to CASSPGVGYGYTF. Full variable domain (rest looked up from reference TRBV2 and TRBJ1-2): EPEVTQTPSHQVTQMGQEVILRCVPISNHLYFYWYRQILGQKVEFLVSFYNNEISEKSEIFDDQFSVERPDGSNFTLKIRSTKLEDSAMYFCASSPGVGYGYTFGSGTRLTVV.

Here the CDR3 DNA reads TGTGCCTGGAGTGTAGGGGAGTCTCAGCCCCAGCATTTT. This sequence encodes CAWSVGESQPQHF. This rearrangement joins TRBV30 to TRBJ1-5; TRBD1 is a possible D gene (5 bases). Germline-derived CDR1 and CDR2 are GTSNPN and SVGIG (reference sequence). V was cut by 0 bases and J by 6 bases, with 9 bases left in between. The CDR3 is 13 residues long.

The J gene is TRBJ2-2, the V gene TRBV6-6; a weak D match, TRBD1 (6 bases). The CDR3 has 15 amino acids. V shed 3 bases and J shed 1 base, with 9 bases lying between them. The germline V gene encodes CDR1 MNHNY and CDR2 SVGAGI (reference sequence). The CDR3, as DNA: TGTGCCAGCAGTTATGAGACAGGGAACACCGGGGAGCTGTTTTTT. Protein product: CASSYETGNTGELFF.

The chain employs TRBV6-1 and TRBJ2-7; TRBD2 agrees at 12 bases. This CDR3 contains 18 residues. V shed 1 base and J 3 bases; nucleotides not matched to a gene: 10. Germline CDR1 reads MNHNS; CDR2 reads SASEGT. CDR3 sequence (DNA): TGTGCCAGCAGTGAAGATCTAGCGGGGGGGACGGTCCGCTACGAGCAGTACTTC. It yields the protein CASSEDLAGGTVRYEQYF.

The V and J genes are TRBV11-2 and TRBJ2-7; D uncertain. Trimming took off 2 bases at V and 7 bases at J, with 6 bases between the two ends. The CDR3 is 11 residues long. Germline V gene data show CDR1 as SGHAT and CDR2 as FQNNGV. The chain's CDR3 is CASSLLGEQYF. The CDR3 nucleotides read TGTGCCAGCAGCTTACTCGGTGAGCAGTACTTC.

The table lists this clone with a few counts. The genes are TRBV18 and TRBJ2-4; a possible D gene is TRBD1 (6 bases). This CDR3 spans 15 amino acids. Germline CDR1 KGHSH, CDR2 LQKENI. Trimming pared 5 bases from V and 1 base from J, leaving 12 bases between. CDR3 DNA: TGTGCCAGCTCAGCCTCAACAGGGGCCAAAAACATTCAGTACTTC. Translation: CASSASTGAKNIQYF.

Remarks on this clone: Other DNA sequences in this specimen translate into the identical CDR3. The chain has TRBV18 and TRBJ1-2; weak D call: TRBD1 (5 bases). The CDR3 runs to 15 residues. Germline loops: CDR1 KGHSH, CDR2 LQKENI. V lost 3 bases and J lost 0, with 11 bases in between. The CDR3 DNA follows: TGTGCCAGCTCACCCGCCGGGGCTACTAACTATGGCTACACCTTC. This gives the protein CASSPAGATNYGYTF. Together with reference TRBV18 and TRBJ1-2, the CDR3 gives the full variable domain: NAGVMQNPRHLVRRRGQEARLRCSPMKGHSHVYWYRQLPEEGLKFMVYLQKENIIDESGMPKERFSAEFPKEGPSILRIQQVVRGDSAAYFCASSPAGATNYGYTFGSGTRLTVV.

The chain combines TRBV25-1 with TRBJ1-1; possibly TRBD1 for D (6 bases). In germline, CDR1 is MGHDK, CDR2 SYGVNS. This CDR3 has 16 amino acids. V lost 1 base and J 0 bases, leaving 12 bases between the germline ends. This CDR3 reads CASSELGGQLNTEAFF. The CDR3 DNA follows: TGTGCCAGCAGTGAATTAGGGGGACAATTGAACACTGAAGCTTTCTTT.

This rearrangement joins TRBV18 to TRBJ1-2; TRBD1 matches 7 bases. This CDR3 comprises 15 residues. After removal of 3 bases from V and 2 bases from J, the junction contained 6 bases not matched to a gene. CDR1 KGHSH and CDR2 LQKENI come from the germline V gene. The CDR3 DNA is TGTGCCAGCTCACCGTCGGCACAGGGGAACTATGGCTACACCTTC. Translating it yields CASSPSAQGNYGYTF.

V usage is TRBV10-3 and J usage is TRBJ1-2; 9 nucleotides match TRBD1. Looked up from germline, CDR1 is ENHRY and CDR2 is SYGVKD. V lost 5 bases and J lost 4; bases outside the gene matches: 11. The length of the CDR3 is 16 residues. Written as DNA, the CDR3 is TGTGCCATCAGTAACTCCAGGACAGGGGAATCCTATGGCTACACCTTC. Translated, it gives CAISNSRTGESYGYTF.